One sample yielded the 21 T cell receptor beta chains listed below, sequenced in a study of blood T cell repertoires in COVID-19. Generated by immunoSEQ multiplex PCR, the TCRdb table keeps only in-frame clones and is missing some. This table holds approximately 270,000 clones, around 85% found once. Input material: peripheral blood. The receptors were sampled from a human donor with COVID-19, enrolled during active disease. The donor label of this sample is uncertain.

The V and J genes are TRBV29-1 and TRBJ1-3; TRBD2 aligns across 12 bases. Matching the DNA end better, TRBJ2-2 makes the J call doubtful. Germline-derived CDR1 and CDR2 are SQVTM and ANQGSEA. The length of the CDR3 is 13 residues. The CDR3 region has the DNA TGCAGCTCCCGACTAGCGGGAGCCGGGGAGCTGTTTTTT. Residues: CSSRLAGAGELFF.

This rearrangement joins TRBV5-6 to TRBJ2-3, with D perhaps TRBD1 (6 bases). Trimming took 2 bases from V and 2 from J, leaving 9 bases between them. The CDR3 covers 14 residues. Germline-derived CDR1 and CDR2 are SGHDT and YYEEEE. The chain's CDR3 is CASSLGQSTDTQYF. CDR3 coding DNA: TGTGCCAGCAGCTTAGGACAGTCCACAGATACGCAGTATTTT.

This clone was detected only once. This chain connects TRBV6-5 to TRBJ1-5; D perhaps matches TRBD1 (5 bases). Germline CDR1 MNHEY, CDR2 SVGAGI. The CDR3 length is 13 residues. Trimming pared 5 bases from V and 6 bases from J, leaving 11 bases between. The CDR3 here is CASSPIGGQPQHF. The CDR3 bases are TGTGCCAGCAGTCCAATCGGGGGTCAGCCCCAGCATTTT.

J is TRBJ2-5 and V is TRBV7-9; D is unclear. V shed 5 bases and J shed 5 bases, with 6 bases lying between them. The CDR3 spans 11 residues. Per the germline V gene, CDR1 is SEHNR and CDR2 is FQNEAQ (reference sequence). CDR3 bases: TGTGCCAGCAGCGCCGGGGAGACCCAGTACTTC. Residues: CASSAGETQYF.

The chain carries TRBV5-6 and TRBJ2-1; TRBD2 aligns across 10 bases. Germline assignment: CDR1 SGHDT and CDR2 YYEEEE. The CDR3 extends over 16 amino acids. Losses at the gene ends were 0 bases for V and 4 bases for J; bases not matched to a gene: 4. The CDR3 coding sequence is TGTGCCAGCAGCTTGGCCGGGACTAGCGCTTACAATGAGCAGTTCTTC. This encodes CASSLAGTSAYNEQFF.

The chain couples TRBV18 to TRBJ2-1, with 11 bases matching TRBD1. CDR1 and CDR2 (germline): KGHSH, LQKENI. The V and J ends lost 4 bases and 8 bases, in that order; junction bases with no gene match: 7. The CDR3 loop spans 15 amino acids. CDR3 sequence: CASSRGQGALDEQFF. CDR3 nucleotide sequence: TGTGCCAGCTCACGCGGACAGGGGGCGTTGGATGAGCAGTTCTTC.

This chain links TRBV7-8 with TRBJ1-1, with D perhaps TRBD1 (5 bases). The ends were cut back, 5 bases at V and 6 bases at J, with 16 bases in the middle. The CDR3 loop spans 14 amino acids. Germline assignment: CDR1 SGHVS and CDR2 FQNEAQ. The chain's CDR3 is CASSPGPEGAEAFF. In DNA form, the CDR3 reads TGTGCCAGCAGCCCAGGACCGGAAGGGGCTGAAGCTTTCTTT.

The chain joins TRBV15 to TRBJ1-1, with D possibly TRBD1 on 5 matching bases. There are 13 residues in the CDR3. Between the trimmed V and J ends, which lost 0 bases and 3 bases, there was a span of 5 bases. Germline V CDR1 and CDR2: LNHNV, YYDKDF (reference sequence). The CDR3 nucleotides read TGTGCCACCAGCAGAGACAGGGACACTGAAGCTTTCTTT. It codes for CATSRDRDTEAFF.

The CDR3 sequence is CASSKITGIGTEAFF. The CDR3 nucleotides read TGTGCCAGTAGTAAAATCACAGGCATCGGCACTGAAGCTTTCTTT. The V and J genes are TRBV19 and TRBJ1-1, with D maybe TRBD1 (5 bases). CDR1 and CDR2 from the germline V gene are LNHDA and SQIVND (reference sequence). This CDR3 has 15 residues. V lost 4 bases to trimming and J lost 4 bases, with 16 bases between them.

The sample holds a few counts of this clone. The chain is built from TRBV19 and TRBJ1-2; TRBD1 is a possible D gene (6 bases). The V end lost 5 bases, the J end lost 0 bases, and 13 bases lay between the germline ends. CDR1 is LNHDA, CDR2 SQIVND, per germline (reference sequence). The length of the CDR3 is 15 residues. CDR3 sequence reads: CASSFRTETNYGYTF. For the CDR3, the DNA is TGTGCCAGTAGTTTCCGGACAGAAACTAACTATGGCTACACCTTC.

The chain couples TRBV25-1 to TRBJ1-1; 7 nucleotides match TRBD1. In germline, CDR1 is MGHDK, CDR2 SYGVNS. The CDR3 runs 14 residues. With V trimmed by 5 bases and J by 1 base, 4 bases remained unmatched. CDR3 region: CASSRQGENTEAFF. The DNA of the CDR3 is TGTGCCAGCAGTCGACAGGGAGAGAACACTGAAGCTTTCTTT.

This chain links TRBV28 with TRBJ1-2, with 7 bases lining up with TRBD1. This CDR3 region has 13 residues. Germline assignment: CDR1 MDHEN and CDR2 SYDVKM. V trimming: 5 bases; J trimming: 4 bases; junction bases outside the gene matches: 4. The CDR3 reads CASSPTGTYGYTF. CDR3 coding DNA: TGTGCCAGCAGTCCGACAGGGACCTATGGCTACACCTTC.

The chain couples TRBV10-3 to TRBJ2-2; D might be TRBD1 (6 bases). The CDR3 spans 13 residues. The germline V gene has CDR1 ENHRY and CDR2 SYGVKD. Trimming left V 6 bases short and J 3 bases short, with 8 bases between. CDR3 sequence reads: CAIRNRDTGELFF. DNA of the CDR3: TGTGCCATCAGAAACAGGGACACCGGGGAGCTGTTTTTT.

This chain joins TRBV5-6 and TRBJ1-3; 7 bases align to TRBD1. This CDR3 contains 16 residues. Germline V lookup: CDR1 SGHDT, CDR2 YYEEEE. Losses at the gene ends were 0 bases for V and 0 bases for J; bases not matched to a gene: 3. The CDR3 is CASSLATGRSGNTIYF. In DNA, the CDR3 is TGTGCCAGCAGCTTGGCGACAGGGCGCTCTGGAAACACCATATATTTT.

This chain uses TRBV24-1 with TRBJ2-5; D might be TRBD2 (5 bases). From germline, CDR1 is KGHDR and CDR2 SFDVKD. V lost 10 bases and J lost 2, with 25 bases in between. The CDR3 consists of 17 residues. This chain's CDR3 is CATPNRNAGRRQETQYF. In DNA form, the CDR3 reads TGTGCCACGCCCAACCGAAATGCAGGAAGGAGGCAAGAGACCCAGTACTTC.

Regarding this clone: Other DNA sequences in this specimen translate into the identical CDR3. This chain joins TRBV11-3 and TRBJ2-7, with a tentative D call TRBD1 (5 bases). Trimming pared 1 base from V and 4 bases from J, leaving 8 bases between. The CDR3 is 13 amino acids. Germline V gene data show CDR1 as SGHNT and CDR2 as YENEEA. In DNA form, the CDR3 reads TGTGCCAGCAGCTTAGGACAGAAGTACGAGCAGTACTTC. It yields the protein CASSLGQKYEQYF.

The gene calls are TRBV2 and TRBJ1-2; 8 nucleotides line up with TRBD1. The CDR3 runs to 13 residues. The junction had 6 bases not matched to a gene; V was cut back by 10 bases and J by 2 bases. Germline V lookup: CDR1 SNHLY, CDR2 FYNNEI. CDR3 bases: TGTGCCACCGGACAGGGTTTCAACTATGGCTACACCTTC. It is translated as CATGQGFNYGYTF.

This chain links TRBV23-1 with TRBJ1-4; TRBD1 agrees at 8 bases. TRBV23-1 is flagged as an ORF with uncertain function. This CDR3 has 16 residues. The trim removed 4 bases at V and 2 bases at J, leaving 6 bases unmatched. DNA of the CDR3: TGCGCCAGCAGTCCCAGGGGGCCGACGACTAATGAAAAACTGTTTTTT. Its translation: CASSPRGPTTNEKLFF.

A word on this clone: The same CDR3 can be traced to other DNA sequences in this sample. The chain has TRBV7-9 and TRBJ1-1; D not certain. The CDR3 runs 13 residues. The V end lost 2 bases, the J end lost 2 bases, and 6 bases lay between the germline ends. Per germline, CDR1 SEHNR and CDR2 FQNEAQ (reference sequence). CDR3 region: CASSLQANTEAFF. As DNA, the CDR3 is TGTGCCAGCAGCTTACAGGCTAACACTGAAGCTTTCTTT.

V is TRBV5-1 and J is TRBJ2-7; TRBD1 aligns across 8 bases. The V gene end was trimmed by 3 bases and the J gene end by 2 bases; junction bases not matched to a gene: 4. The germline gives CDR1 SGHRS, CDR2 YFSETQ. This CDR3 contains 14 residues. The DNA for the CDR3 is TGCGCCAGCAGCTCGACAGGGGAGCCCTACGAGCAGTACTTC. It codes for CASSSTGEPYEQYF.

The chain joins TRBV2 to TRBJ1-1; the match to TRBD1 covers 8 bases. Trimming removed 7 bases from V and 6 bases from J; junction bases left unmatched: 7. Germline assignment: CDR1 SNHLY and CDR2 FYNNEI. The CDR3 runs to 13 residues. For the CDR3, the DNA is TGTGCCAGCACCCTTGACAGGGGCCCTGAAGCTTTCTTT. It codes for CASTLDRGPEAFF.